These T cell receptor beta chains were read from a single sample in a study of human T cells and chemical hapten exposure. TCRdb itself ran the RACE reads through MiXCR, one entry per CDR3 protein. Of more than 100,000 distinct CDR3 sequences in the sample, 13% were seen once. This specimen consisted of whole blood, obtained in connection with sensitization to the hapten diphenylcyclopropenone (DPC). These receptors were collected from a woman younger than 30 with alopecia areata. Some clones in this sample may be carry-over from other donors' samples. The CDR3 runs from the conserved cysteine through the conserved F or W. The D gene is left open where the match is weak. Size is omitted from some rows. Given values are once, few, many or a class for expanded clones.

v_call: TRBV12-3/TRBV12-4; j_call: TRBJ2-3; d_call: NA; clone_size: once; cdr3_nt: TGTGCCAGCAGTTTTGGAGATACGCAGTATTTT; cdr3_aa: CASSFGDTQYF
v_call: TRBV20-1; j_call: TRBJ1-6; d_call: NA; clone_size: few; cdr3_nt: TGCAGTGCTAGAGATCCCGGGGCTCGGTCACCCCTCCACTTT; cdr3_aa: CSARDPGARSPLHF
v_call: TRBV6-6; j_call: TRBJ2-5; d_call: TRBD2; clone_size: NA; cdr3_nt: TGTGCCAGCAGTGATACAAGCGGGGGAGGTGAGACCCAGTACTTC; cdr3_aa: CASSDTSGGGETQYF
v_call: TRBV7-8; j_call: TRBJ2-5; d_call: TRBD2; clone_size: few; cdr3_nt: TGTGCCAGCAGCTTAGGAGCGGGGGGGTTGTTAGAGACCCAGTACTTC; cdr3_aa: CASSLGAGGLLETQYF
v_call: TRBV11-2; j_call: TRBJ2-2; d_call: NA; clone_size: NA; cdr3_nt: TGTGCCAGCAGCTTCGGAGGAGGGCTATCGAACACCGGGGAGCTGTTTTTT; cdr3_aa: CASSFGGGLSNTGELFF
v_call: TRBV20-1; j_call: TRBJ1-1; d_call: NA; clone_size: few; cdr3_nt: TGCAGTGCTACTCGCGATTGGGGAACAGGGCGTCGGGGTGAAGCTTTCTTT; cdr3_aa: CSATRDWGTGRRGEAFF
v_call: TRBV20-1; j_call: TRBJ2-7; d_call: NA; clone_size: many; cdr3_nt: TGCAGTGCTAGTAGGCAGTCCTACGAGCAGTACTTC; cdr3_aa: CSASRQSYEQYF
v_call: TRBV9; j_call: TRBJ1-4; d_call: NA; clone_size: few; cdr3_nt: TGTGCCAGTGGAACTAATGAAAAACTGTTTTTT; cdr3_aa: CASGTNEKLFF
v_call: TRBV11-2; j_call: TRBJ1-4; d_call: TRBD1; clone_size: many; cdr3_nt: TGTGCCAGCAGCCGCCATACAGGGGAGAATGAAAAACTGTTTTTT; cdr3_aa: CASSRHTGENEKLFF
v_call: TRBV29-1; j_call: TRBJ2-7; d_call: TRBD2; clone_size: NA; cdr3_nt: TGCAGCGTTGGGCTAGCGGGGTTCTCCTACGAGCAGTACTTC; cdr3_aa: CSVGLAGFSYEQYF
v_call: TRBV6-2/TRBV6-3; j_call: TRBJ2-2; d_call: NA; clone_size: few; cdr3_nt: TGTGCCAGCAGTTACATGGAGCGCGTGAACACCGGGGAGCTGTTTTTT; cdr3_aa: CASSYMERVNTGELFF
v_call: TRBV7-9; j_call: TRBJ2-1; d_call: NA; clone_size: NA; cdr3_nt: TGTGCCAGCAGCTTAGGGACACAGGCTAAGTACTTGAGCTCCTACAATGAGCAGTTCTTC; cdr3_aa: CASSLGTQAKYLSSYNEQFF
v_call: TRBV18; j_call: TRBJ2-5; d_call: NA; clone_size: few; cdr3_nt: TGTGCCAGCTCATTGAGCGGGGGACAGGAGACCCAGTACTTC; cdr3_aa: CASSLSGGQETQYF
v_call: TRBV4-2; j_call: TRBJ2-5; d_call: NA; clone_size: few; cdr3_nt: TGTGCCAGCAGCCAAGATCTCCTTCGACGGGACCAAGAGACCCAGTACTTC; cdr3_aa: CASSQDLLRRDQETQYF
v_call: TRBV29-1; j_call: TRBJ1-1; d_call: NA; clone_size: NA; cdr3_nt: TGCAGCGTTGAGTCAGGGGAATCGGCTTTCTTT; cdr3_aa: CSVESGESAFF
v_call: TRBV6-2/TRBV6-3; j_call: TRBJ2-1; d_call: NA; clone_size: many; cdr3_nt: TGTGCCAGACTAGAGGACTCCTACAATGAGCAGTTCTTC; cdr3_aa: CARLEDSYNEQFF
v_call: TRBV7-2; j_call: TRBJ2-2; d_call: TRBD2; clone_size: few; cdr3_nt: TGTGCCAGCAGCTTAGCAGCGGGGGTGCGGACCGGGGAGCTGTTTTTT; cdr3_aa: CASSLAAGVRTGELFF
v_call: TRBV12-3/TRBV12-4; j_call: TRBJ1-6; d_call: NA; clone_size: few; cdr3_nt: TGTGCCAGCAGTCCCCCTAGGGGGAAGAATTCACCCCTCCACTTT; cdr3_aa: CASSPPRGKNSPLHF
v_call: TRBV14; j_call: TRBJ1-4; d_call: TRBD1; clone_size: NA; cdr3_nt: TGTGCCAGCAGCCAAGGTGGGACAGGGGTAAAAGAAAAACTGTTTTTT; cdr3_aa: CASSQGGTGVKEKLFF
v_call: TRBV20-1; j_call: TRBJ2-1; d_call: TRBD1; clone_size: few; cdr3_nt: TGCAGTGCTAGGAGGGCCGGGACAGGGGACTACAATGAGCAGTTCTTC; cdr3_aa: CSARRAGTGDYNEQFF
v_call: TRBV14; j_call: TRBJ2-1; d_call: TRBD1; clone_size: few; cdr3_nt: TGTGCCAGCAGCGGACCGGGACAGCCGACCTACAATGAGCAGTTCTTC; cdr3_aa: CASSGPGQPTYNEQFF
v_call: TRBV7-3; j_call: TRBJ2-5; d_call: NA; clone_size: NA; cdr3_nt: TGTGCCAGCAGCCGCCGGGACGGAAAAGAGACCAAGTACTTC; cdr3_aa: CASSRRDGKETKYF
v_call: TRBV6-1; j_call: TRBJ2-7; d_call: NA; clone_size: NA; cdr3_nt: TGTGCCAGCAGTGAACGATCCTACGAGCAGTACTTC; cdr3_aa: CASSERSYEQYF
v_call: TRBV7-9; j_call: TRBJ2-3; d_call: TRBD2; clone_size: NA; cdr3_nt: TGTGCCAGCAGACTTAGCGGGGCGTCAACAGATACGCAGTATTTT; cdr3_aa: CASRLSGASTDTQYF
v_call: TRBV25-1; j_call: TRBJ1-5; d_call: NA; clone_size: many; cdr3_nt: TGTGCCAGCAGTGATGGTAGCAGAAATCAGCCCCAGCATTTT; cdr3_aa: CASSDGSRNQPQHF
v_call: TRBV7-2; j_call: TRBJ2-2; d_call: TRBD2; clone_size: NA; cdr3_nt: TGTGCCAGCAGCTCACTAGCGGGCCGTGCCGGGGAGCTGTTTTTT; cdr3_aa: CASSSLAGRAGELFF
v_call: TRBV10-2; j_call: TRBJ2-7; d_call: NA; clone_size: few; cdr3_nt: TGCGCCAGCAGTGATGCTTACCGACCCTCCTACGAGCAGTACTTC; cdr3_aa: CASSDAYRPSYEQYF
v_call: TRBV28; j_call: TRBJ2-3; d_call: TRBD1; clone_size: NA; cdr3_nt: TGTGCCAGCAGTGCCGGGGCAGGGGGTAACACAGATACGCAGTATTTT; cdr3_aa: CASSAGAGGNTDTQYF
v_call: TRBV20-1; j_call: TRBJ2-7; d_call: TRBD2; clone_size: few; cdr3_nt: TGCAGTGCTAACTCCGCGGGGGGGAATACCTACGAGCAGTACTTC; cdr3_aa: CSANSAGGNTYEQYF
v_call: TRBV7-9; j_call: TRBJ2-7; d_call: NA; clone_size: once; cdr3_nt: TGTGCCAGCAGCTTTGACATTACCTACGAGCAGTACTTC; cdr3_aa: CASSFDITYEQYF
v_call: TRBV15; j_call: TRBJ1-3; d_call: NA; clone_size: NA; cdr3_nt: TGTGCCACCAGCATGAGGGTTGGAAACACCATATATTTT; cdr3_aa: CATSMRVGNTIYF
v_call: TRBV9; j_call: TRBJ2-7; d_call: NA; clone_size: few; cdr3_nt: TGTGCCAGCAGCGTAGATGGTAGTCGGGACGAGCAGTACTTC; cdr3_aa: CASSVDGSRDEQYF
v_call: TRBV18; j_call: TRBJ2-1; d_call: NA; clone_size: few; cdr3_nt: TGTGCCAGCTCAACCTCTAAGAGCTGGGACTACAATGAGCAGTTCTTC; cdr3_aa: CASSTSKSWDYNEQFF
v_call: TRBV3-1; j_call: TRBJ1-1; d_call: NA; clone_size: few; cdr3_nt: TGTGCCAGCAGCCAACCCGATCGGACTGAAGCTTTCTTT; cdr3_aa: CASSQPDRTEAFF
v_call: TRBV20-1; j_call: TRBJ2-7; d_call: NA; clone_size: NA; cdr3_nt: TGCAGTGTTTCGTCGGGGCGGAGCTCCTACGAGCAGTACTTC; cdr3_aa: CSVSSGRSSYEQYF
v_call: TRBV6-1; j_call: TRBJ2-7; d_call: NA; clone_size: NA; cdr3_nt: TGTGCCAGCAGAGAGAGGGGAGATTACGAGCAGTACTTC; cdr3_aa: CASRERGDYEQYF
v_call: TRBV18; j_call: TRBJ1-1; d_call: NA; clone_size: few; cdr3_nt: TGTGCCAGCTCACGACAGTCAATGAACACTGAAGCTTTCTTT; cdr3_aa: CASSRQSMNTEAFF
v_call: TRBV20-1; j_call: TRBJ1-6; d_call: NA; clone_size: many; cdr3_nt: TGCAGTGCTAGAGTCGCAGGGATACAAGATAATTCACCCCTCCACTTT; cdr3_aa: CSARVAGIQDNSPLHF
v_call: TRBV5-1; j_call: TRBJ2-1; d_call: TRBD2; clone_size: NA; cdr3_nt: TGCGCCAGCAGCGGTTGGACTAGCGGGGCCCGACTCCTCCAGTTCTTC; cdr3_aa: CASSGWTSGARLLQFF
v_call: TRBV30; j_call: TRBJ2-7; d_call: NA; clone_size: NA; cdr3_nt: TGTGCCTGGAGCCGGGACGGAGGCTACGAGCAGTACTTC; cdr3_aa: CAWSRDGGYEQYF
v_call: TRBV7-9; j_call: TRBJ2-7; d_call: TRBD1; clone_size: few; cdr3_nt: TGTGCCAGCAGCTCGGGGACCGGGACAGGGCCCTACGAGCAGTACTTC; cdr3_aa: CASSSGTGTGPYEQYF
v_call: TRBV28; j_call: TRBJ1-6; d_call: NA; clone_size: many; cdr3_nt: TGTGCCAGCAGCAAAGGACAGACCAATTCACCCCTCCACTTT; cdr3_aa: CASSKGQTNSPLHF
v_call: TRBV7-2; j_call: TRBJ2-7; d_call: TRBD1; clone_size: few; cdr3_nt: TGTGCCAGCAGCCGGACAGGGGCTACCTCCTACGAGCAGTACTTC; cdr3_aa: CASSRTGATSYEQYF
v_call: TRBV6-1; j_call: TRBJ2-7; d_call: TRBD1; clone_size: NA; cdr3_nt: TGTGCCAGCAGTGCCCCGAGGACAGGGGATACCTCCTACGAGCAGTACTTC; cdr3_aa: CASSAPRTGDTSYEQYF
v_call: TRBV7-9; j_call: TRBJ1-6; d_call: NA; clone_size: many; cdr3_nt: TGTGCCAGCAGCTTAGAAGCATCACCCCTCCACTTT; cdr3_aa: CASSLEASPLHF
v_call: TRBV6-2/TRBV6-3; j_call: TRBJ2-2; d_call: TRBD1; clone_size: few; cdr3_nt: TGTGCCAGCATCCCAGGGGACAGGGTAGCCGGGGAGCTGTTTTTT; cdr3_aa: CASIPGDRVAGELFF
v_call: TRBV3-1; j_call: TRBJ2-1; d_call: TRBD1; clone_size: few; cdr3_nt: TGTGCCAGCAGCCAAGTGGGACAGCCTGACAATGAGCAGTTCTTC; cdr3_aa: CASSQVGQPDNEQFF
v_call: TRBV7-9; j_call: TRBJ1-1; d_call: TRBD1; clone_size: many; cdr3_nt: TGTGCCAGCAGTGACAGGGATTCCGGGACTGAAGCTTTCTTT; cdr3_aa: CASSDRDSGTEAFF
v_call: TRBV6-2/TRBV6-3; j_call: TRBJ2-5; d_call: TRBD1; clone_size: few; cdr3_nt: TGTGCCAGCAGTTACTCGCCAGGGGGAGTGTCAGAGACCCAGTACTTC; cdr3_aa: CASSYSPGGVSETQYF
v_call: TRBV3-1; j_call: TRBJ1-2; d_call: NA; clone_size: NA; cdr3_nt: TGTGCCAGCAGCCCCGAGGGGGGTCACGGCTACACCTTC; cdr3_aa: CASSPEGGHGYTF
v_call: TRBV11-2; j_call: TRBJ2-5; d_call: NA; clone_size: few; cdr3_nt: TGTGCCAGCAACGACTGGGGGCCGCAAGAGACCCAGTACTTC; cdr3_aa: CASNDWGPQETQYF
v_call: TRBV12-3/TRBV12-4; j_call: TRBJ2-7; d_call: NA; clone_size: NA; cdr3_nt: TGTGCCAGCAGTAAATCATGGGGCGAGCAGTACTTC; cdr3_aa: CASSKSWGEQYF
v_call: TRBV27; j_call: TRBJ2-2; d_call: NA; clone_size: NA; cdr3_nt: TGTGCCAGCAGTCCCCCTCTCGGGCCCGGGGAGCTGTTTTTT; cdr3_aa: CASSPPLGPGELFF
v_call: TRBV29-1; j_call: TRBJ1-5; d_call: TRBD1; clone_size: NA; cdr3_nt: TGCAGCGTTGTCACAGGGGGCAATCAGCCCCAGCATTTT; cdr3_aa: CSVVTGGNQPQHF
v_call: TRBV6-5; j_call: TRBJ2-5; d_call: NA; clone_size: few; cdr3_nt: TGTGCCAGCAGGCCTGGTGCGCTGATTGGAACCGGAACCCAGTACTTC; cdr3_aa: CASRPGALIGTGTQYF
v_call: TRBV20-1; j_call: TRBJ2-7; d_call: NA; clone_size: NA; cdr3_nt: TGCAGCCCCGCGCGGGGAACCTACGAGCAGTACTTC; cdr3_aa: CSPARGTYEQYF
v_call: TRBV11-3; j_call: TRBJ2-3; d_call: NA; clone_size: once; cdr3_nt: TGTGCCAGCAGCCCTAGGGGGACCACAGATACGCAGTATTTT; cdr3_aa: CASSPRGTTDTQYF
v_call: TRBV10-2; j_call: TRBJ2-3; d_call: NA; clone_size: NA; cdr3_nt: TGCGCCAGCAGTCAATCGTTGTCCGATACGCAGTATTTT; cdr3_aa: CASSQSLSDTQYF
v_call: TRBV6-1; j_call: TRBJ1-2; d_call: TRBD1; clone_size: many; cdr3_nt: TGTGCCAGCCTGACAGGGGGCCTAGGGTATGGCTACACCTTC; cdr3_aa: CASLTGGLGYGYTF